This T cell receptor beta chain comes out of a study of T cell repertoires in cytomegalovirus infection. V was clipped by 1 base and J by 7 bases, with 17 bases between them. CDR3 length: 17 residues. The germline gives CDR1 SGHVS, CDR2 FNYEAQ. TCRdb reprocessed the reads with MiXCR, giving one entry per CDR3 protein. The sample includes 800,000 to 950,000 distinct CDR3 sequences, over 25% of them seen just once. This clonotype was seen at least ten times. No antigen is known for it. The TCR sequence derives from a human donor in good health (CMV status not recorded). Some clones in this sample may be carry-over from other donors' samples. The rearrangement links TRBV7-6 to TRBJ1-6, with no clear D. The material was cultured CD8+ T cells from PBMCs, obtained from culture after CMV antigen stimulation. CDR3 protein: CASSLVRPGLGNSPLHF. In nucleotides, the CDR3 is TGTGCCAGCAGCTTAGTTCGTCCGGGTCTTGGGAATTCACCCCTCCACTTT.